Each of the 26 T cell receptor beta chains below was sequenced from the same sample in a study of blood T cell repertoires in COVID-19. Clones were sequenced by immunoSEQ multiplex PCR, and TCRdb holds only the in-frame ones, with some missing. The sample lists about 240,000 clones, around 85% occurring once. The sample comprised PBMCs or T cells enriched from blood (not recorded which). These receptors all stem from a woman aged 40 to 49 with acute COVID-19.

CDR3 nucleotides: TGTGCCAGCGGCAGGACAGGGAACACTGAAGCTTTCTTT. Amino acid sequence: CASGRTGNTEAFF. This chain links TRBV27 with TRBJ1-1, with TRBD1 matching over 7 bases. This CDR3 spans 13 amino acids. CDR1 is MNHEY and CDR2 is SMNVEV in the germline V gene (reference sequence). The trim removed 8 bases at V and 1 base at J, leaving 4 bases unmatched.

The chain uses TRBV7-6 and TRBJ2-5, with D possibly being TRBD1 (6 bases). V was cut by 5 bases and J by 7 bases, with 17 bases left in between. Germline CDR1 SGHVS, CDR2 FNYEAQ. CDR3 length: 14 amino acids. The CDR3 sequence: CASSLLRDKRTQYF. CDR3 coding DNA: TGTGCCAGCAGCCTCCTCCGGGACAAGCGGACCCAGTACTTC.

This clone was detected once. V and J are TRBV6-5 and TRBJ2-2, with 7 bases identical to TRBD1. J lost 1 base, V lost 7 bases, and 6 bases had no gene match. This CDR3 comprises 15 residues. Per the germline V gene, CDR1 is MNHEY and CDR2 is SVGAGI. Here the CDR3 reads CASNPRQGNTGELFF. The CDR3 region has the DNA TGTGCCAGCAACCCAAGACAGGGGAACACCGGGGAGCTGTTTTTT.

This clone has a single count. The CDR3 nucleotides read TGTGCCACCAGTGACCCGGGACAGGGGGCTACTGAAGCTTTCTTT. Translation gives CATSDPGQGATEAFF. The chain couples TRBV24-1 to TRBJ1-1, with TRBD1 matching over 12 bases. Germline CDR1 and CDR2: KGHDR and SFDVKD. The trim removed 4 bases at V and 5 bases at J, leaving 4 bases unmatched. The CDR3 extends over 15 amino acids.

This clone showed up just once. The chain couples TRBV19 to TRBJ1-1, with a weak D call TRBD1 (6 bases). CDR1 is LNHDA, CDR2 SQIVND, per germline (reference sequence). The germline V and J ends were trimmed by 1 base and 2 bases, with 17 bases remaining between them. This CDR3 is 17 amino acids long. CDR3 residues: CASSIGTQGELNTEAFF. As DNA, the CDR3 is TGTGCCAGTAGTATAGGAACACAGGGTGAACTAAACACTGAAGCTTTCTTT. Using reference TRBV19 and TRBJ1-1 for the parts outside the CDR3, the full variable domain is DGGITQSPKYLFRKEGQNVTLSCEQNLNHDAMYWYRQDPGQGLRLIYYSQIVNDFQKGDIAEGYSVSREKKESFPLTVTSAQKNPTAFYLCASSIGTQGELNTEAFFGQGTRLTVV.

The chain combines TRBV2 with TRBJ1-2; D is uncertain. The CDR3 runs 13 residues. The V and J ends lost 6 bases and 2 bases respectively, with 10 bases between them. Germline V gene lookup returns CDR1 SNHLY and CDR2 FYNNEI. Written as DNA, the CDR3 is TGTGCCAGCAGAGCGCCCGCGAACTATGGCTACACCTTC. This codes for CASRAPANYGYTF.

This clone came up once. The V and J genes are TRBV11-3 and TRBJ2-2; D gene ambiguous. CDR3 length equals 14 residues. Trimming removed 8 bases at V and 13 bases at J, with 23 bases between. CDR1 is SGHNT and CDR2 is YENEEA in the germline V gene. CDR3 in amino acids: CASRPLSAPSRLFF. DNA of the CDR3: TGTGCCAGCCGCCCCTTAAGCGCCCCGTCCCGGCTGTTTTTT.

This sequence joins TRBV13 and TRBJ2-7; 9 bases match TRBD2. V was pared by 5 bases and J by 7 bases, with 6 bases of the junction left unmatched. Per the germline V gene, CDR1 is PRHDT and CDR2 is FYEKMQ (reference sequence). The CDR3 runs 13 residues. The CDR3 is CASSRGLAGEQYF. The CDR3 region has the DNA TGTGCCAGCAGCCGGGGACTAGCAGGTGAGCAGTACTTC.

The CDR3 loop reads CASSQDRQGAQDTEAFF. Written as DNA, the CDR3 is TGCGCCAGCAGCCAAGATAGGCAGGGGGCACAGGACACTGAAGCTTTCTTT. This rearrangement joins TRBV4-1 to TRBJ1-1; the match to TRBD1 covers 8 bases. The V and J ends lost 0 bases and 3 bases, in that order; junction bases with no gene match: 9. There are 17 residues in the CDR3. Germline V gene lookup returns CDR1 MGHRA and CDR2 YSYEKL.

V gene TRBV19 combines with J gene TRBJ1-6, with D unresolved. The CDR3 has 13 amino acids. Germline V CDR1 and CDR2: LNHDA, SQIVND (reference sequence). The V gene lost 4 bases and the J gene lost 8 bases, with 9 bases spanning the gap. CDR3 in DNA: TGTGCCAGTAGTACCGCTTTAGATTCACCCCTCCACTTT. Protein: CASSTALDSPLHF.

The gene calls are TRBV19 and TRBJ2-7; 12 bases align to TRBD2. This CDR3 has 15 residues. The junction had 7 bases not matched to a gene; V was cut back by 3 bases and J by 7 bases. The germline V gene has CDR1 LNHDA and CDR2 SQIVND (reference sequence). The CDR3 sequence: CASSIKLAGGGEQYF. In nucleotides, the CDR3 is TGTGCCAGTAGTATTAAACTAGCGGGAGGCGGTGAGCAGTACTTC. Full variable domain (missing parts from reference TRBV19 and TRBJ2-7): DGGITQSPKYLFRKEGQNVTLSCEQNLNHDAMYWYRQDPGQGLRLIYYSQIVNDFQKGDIAEGYSVSREKKESFPLTVTSAQKNPTAFYLCASSIKLAGGGEQYFGPGTRLTVT.

Remarks on this clone: A read error may account for a junction end that differs from germline. The chain recombines TRBV7-7 with TRBJ2-3, with D perhaps assigned TRBD1 or TRBD2 (5 bases each). This CDR3 contains 13 residues. Germline CDR1 is SSHAT and CDR2 is FNYEAQ (reference sequence). The DNA for the CDR3 is TGTGCTAGCAGCTTAGCGTCAGGGGATACGCAGTATTTT. Translated, it gives CASSLASGDTQYF. The full variable domain, completed using reference TRBV7-7 and TRBJ2-3, is GAGVSQSPRYKVTKRGQDVTLRCDPISSHATLYWYQQALGQGPEFLTYFNYEAQPDKSGLPSDRFSAERPEGSISTLTIQRTEQRDSAMYRCASSLASGDTQYFGPGTRLTVL.

This chain links TRBV3-1 (or the pseudogene TRBV3-2) with TRBJ1-6; 8 bases align to TRBD1. V was pared by 10 bases and J by 10 bases, with 6 bases of the junction left unmatched. Germline CDR1 LGHDT, CDR2 YNNKEL (reference sequence). This CDR3 comprises 12 residues. The DNA of the CDR3 is TGTGCCACCTCGACAGGGGTCTCACCCCTCCACTTT. As protein: CATSTGVSPLHF.

This clone was seen once. The V gene is TRBV27, the J gene TRBJ2-5, with TRBD1 matching 7 bases. The CDR3 length is 14 residues. CDR1 and CDR2 (germline): MNHEY, SMNVEV (reference sequence). With V trimmed by 4 bases and J by 2 bases, 4 bases remained unmatched. For the CDR3, the DNA is TGTGCCAGCAGTTGGGACAGCCAACAAGAGACCCAGTACTTC. This translates into CASSWDSQQETQYF.

The sample holds a few counts of this clone. The chain joins TRBV5-1 to TRBJ2-1, with TRBD2 identical over 9 bases. V lost 4 bases to trimming and J lost 5 bases; unmatched junction nucleotides: 7. The length of the CDR3 is 15 residues. CDR1 and CDR2 from the germline V gene are SGHRS and YFSETQ. CDR3 amino acids: CASSMTSGENNEQFF. CDR3 nucleotides: TGCGCCAGCAGCATGACTAGCGGAGAAAACAATGAGCAGTTCTTC.

The chain joins TRBV14 to TRBJ2-2; D may be TRBD2 (5 bases). Between the trimmed V and J ends, which lost 5 bases and 4 bases, there was a span of 14 bases. The CDR3 has 15 amino acids. Germline V CDR1 and CDR2: SGHDN, FVKESK. The CDR3 loop reads CASSYLLGSTGELFF. The CDR3 DNA follows: TGTGCCAGCAGCTATCTACTAGGGAGCACCGGGGAGCTGTTTTTT.

This clone has only a few counts. The chain links TRBV19 to TRBJ2-7, with 10 bases fitting TRBD2. The J segment lost 5 bases and the V segment lost 2 bases, leaving 6 bases of the junction unmatched. Germline lookup yields CDR1 LNHDA and CDR2 SQIVND (reference sequence). This CDR3 spans 15 amino acids. In DNA form, the CDR3 reads TGTGCCAGTAGTATATCTAGCGGGAGTCGCCACGAGCAGTACTTC. As protein: CASSISSGSRHEQYF.

The chain recombines TRBV6-5 with TRBJ2-5; the D gene is possibly TRBD1 (6 bases). The germline V and J ends were trimmed by 6 bases and 3 bases, with 11 bases remaining between them. This CDR3 region has 13 residues. The germline CDR1 and CDR2 sequences are MNHEY and SVGAGI. The CDR3 nucleotides are TGTGCCAGCAGATCCTCAGGGGAAGAGACCCAGTACTTC. It encodes CASRSSGEETQYF.

J is TRBJ2-4 and V is TRBV5-1; D is ambiguous. The germline V gene encodes CDR1 SGHRS and CDR2 YFSETQ. CDR3 length equals 13 residues. Trimming pared 3 bases from V and 6 bases from J, leaving 10 bases between. The CDR3: CASSSHSGNIQYF. In DNA, the CDR3 is TGCGCCAGCAGCTCCCACAGTGGAAACATTCAGTACTTC.

The V call is TRBV6-5, the J call TRBJ2-7, with 7 bases that match TRBD1. Trimming took 6 bases from V and 0 from J; bases not matched to a gene: 8. The CDR3 has 15 amino acids. From germline, CDR1 is MNHEY and CDR2 SVGAGI. The CDR3 DNA is TGTGCCAGCAGCCTACAGGGGACGTCCTCCTACGAGCAGTACTTC. Protein: CASSLQGTSSYEQYF.

As concerns this clone: In the same sample, other DNA sequences code for this CDR3. The CDR3 reads CASSLGGGLATQETQYF. DNA of the CDR3: TGTGCCAGCAGTCTCGGGGGGGGACTAGCGACCCAAGAGACCCAGTACTTC. The chain combines TRBV5-8 with TRBJ2-5, with 10 bases matching TRBD2. The germline V gene encodes CDR1 SGHTS and CDR2 YDEGEE. This CDR3 has 17 residues. J was trimmed by 1 base and V by 5 bases; bases with no gene match: 11.

The V call is TRBV5-4, the J call TRBJ2-7; tentative D call: TRBD1 (5 bases). CDR1 SGHNT and CDR2 YYREEE come from the germline V gene (reference sequence). With 4 bases removed from V and 0 bases from J, the gap between germline ends came to 8 bases. This CDR3 contains 13 residues. In DNA, the CDR3 is TGTGCCAGCAGCAGGGGTCTCTCCTACGAGCAGTACTTC. It yields the protein CASSRGLSYEQYF. Together with reference TRBV5-4 and TRBJ2-7, the CDR3 gives the full variable domain: ETGVTQSPTHLIKTRGQQVTLRCSSQSGHNTVSWYQQALGQGPQFIFQYYREEENGRGNFPPRFSGLQFPNYSSELNVNALELDDSALYLCASSRGLSYEQYFGPGTRLTVT.

This clone was counted a few times. The V gene is TRBV5-6, the J gene TRBJ1-2, with 7 bases identical to TRBD1. This CDR3 has 14 residues. The germline V gene encodes CDR1 SGHDT and CDR2 YYEEEE. V shed 5 bases and J 5 bases; nucleotides not matched to a gene: 9. The CDR3 protein is CASSPTQGMYGYTF. CDR3 nucleotide sequence: TGTGCCAGCAGTCCTACACAGGGGATGTATGGCTACACCTTC.

The rearrangement uses TRBV5-1 and TRBJ2-5; D unresolved. V was clipped by 0 bases and J by 4 bases, with 19 bases between them. The CDR3 has 17 amino acids. Germline V gives CDR1 SGHRS, CDR2 YFSETQ. CDR3 in amino acids: CASSLAYEDTVGETQYF. The CDR3 DNA reads as TGCGCCAGCAGCTTGGCCTATGAAGACACGGTGGGAGAGACCCAGTACTTC.

The rearrangement joins TRBV9 to TRBJ2-7; D perhaps matches TRBD2 (5 bases). This CDR3 is built from 13 residues. V lost 3 bases, J lost 2 bases, and 9 bases lay in between. CDR1 SGDLS and CDR2 YYNGEE come from the germline V gene. The CDR3 reads CASSAGLAYEQYF. The CDR3 DNA follows: TGTGCCAGCAGCGCAGGACTTGCCTACGAGCAGTACTTC. Based on the CDR3 plus reference TRBV9 and TRBJ2-7, the full variable domain is DSGVTQTPKHLITATGQRVTLRCSPRSGDLSVYWYQQSLDQGLQFLIQYYNGEERAKGNILERFSAQQFPDLHSELNLSSLELGDSALYFCASSAGLAYEQYFGPGTRLTVT.

This chain joins TRBV19 and TRBJ2-3, with 9 bases that match TRBD2. With 8 bases clipped from V and 5 bases from J, the junction kept 11 bases outside the gene matches. CDR1 LNHDA and CDR2 SQIVND come from the germline V gene (reference sequence). The CDR3 is made up of 15 amino acids. This CDR3 is CASRVAGGPGDTQYF. The CDR3 DNA follows: TGTGCCAGTCGTGTGGCGGGAGGGCCCGGAGATACGCAGTATTTT.